This TCR beta chain was found in a study of blood T cell repertoires in COVID-19. Measured with immunoSEQ multiplex PCR; TCRdb has only the in-frame clones, and not every one. The top ten clones hold approximately 4% of a sample with hundreds of thousands of clones, 85% to 90% of them seen once. This clone has more than one count but fewer than ten. CDR3 size: 15 residues. Trimming pared 2 bases from V and 8 bases from J, leaving 13 bases between. Germline V gives CDR1 MGHRA, CDR2 YSYEKL. This rearrangement joins TRBV4-1 to TRBJ1-6; perhaps TRBD1 as D (5 bases). Sequenced sample: peripheral blood. The origin of this receptor is a woman aged 50 to 60 with active or convalescent COVID-19. CDR3 coding DNA: TGCGCCAGCAGCCAAATCGGGGGGGATGATTCACCCCTCCACTTT. Translating it yields CASSQIGGDDSPLHF.